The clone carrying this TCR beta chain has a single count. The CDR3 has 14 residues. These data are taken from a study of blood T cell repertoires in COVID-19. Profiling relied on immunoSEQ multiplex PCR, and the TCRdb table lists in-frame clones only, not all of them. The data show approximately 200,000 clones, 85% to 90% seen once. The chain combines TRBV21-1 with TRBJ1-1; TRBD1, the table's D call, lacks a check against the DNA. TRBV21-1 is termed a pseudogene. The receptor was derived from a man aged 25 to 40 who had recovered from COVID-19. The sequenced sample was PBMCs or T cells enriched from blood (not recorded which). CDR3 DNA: TGTGCCAGCAGCAATCGGGGAAAGGGGGCTGAAGCTTTCTTT. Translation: CASSNRGKGAEAFF.